One and the same sample provided the 2 T cell receptor beta chains below, sequenced in a study of cytomegalovirus exposure and HLA in healthy donors. A multiplex PCR was run with 60 Vbeta primers and 13 Jbeta primers. The repertoire was sequenced with immunoSEQ multiplex PCR; TCRdb's copy has only in-frame clones and lacks some. The table lists some 130,000 clones, about 74% of them singletons. The sample comprised PBMCs. The source of these receptors is a man younger than 45 in good health and CMV-seronegative.

This clone was recorded once. The rearrangement joins TRBV18 to TRBJ1-4; 8 bases agree with TRBD1. The CDR3 contains 15 residues. Per germline, CDR1 KGHSH and CDR2 LQKENI. Losses at the gene ends were 3 bases for V and 6 bases for J; bases not matched to a gene: 6. The CDR3: CASSPSEGQDEKLFF. CDR3 bases: TGTGCCAGCTCACCTTCGGAGGGACAGGATGAAAAACTGTTTTTT.

This sequence joins TRBV6-1 and TRBJ1-5; D remains ambiguous. Trimming removed 5 bases at V and 3 bases at J, with 11 bases between. Germline V gene lookup returns CDR1 MNHNS and CDR2 SASEGT. The CDR3 loop spans 14 amino acids. CDR3 region: CASSLTDFNQPQHF. The CDR3 DNA follows: TGTGCCAGCAGTTTGACGGACTTCAATCAGCCCCAGCATTTT.